Listed below are T cell receptor beta chains from one sample, sequenced in a study of blood T cell repertoires in COVID-19. Only in-frame clones appear in the TCRdb table, and some are missing; sequencing was by immunoSEQ multiplex PCR. The sample contains about 36,000 clones, over 75% of which appear only once. The sequenced sample consisted of peripheral blood. The receptor source for this set is a human donor in a cohort sampled during active or convalescent COVID-19. The donor label of this sample is uncertain. The CDR3 runs from the conserved cysteine through the conserved F or W. A D gene is named only where the DNA matches it firmly. Clone size appears in some rows only: once, few, many, or a class for an expanded clone.

j_call clone_size d_call v_call cdr3_aa cdr3_nt
TRBJ2-3 . . TRBV4-2 CASSQVLASSPYGPDTQYF TGTGCCAGCAGCCAAGTATTGGCTAGCTCGCCCTATGGTCCAGATACGCAGTATTTT
TRBJ1-4 . TRBD1 TRBV6-5 CASSYSTGAGKEKLFF TGTGCCAGCAGTTACTCGACAGGGGCAGGGAAGGAAAAACTGTTTTTT
TRBJ2-6 . . TRBV9 CASSDDWFGSGANVLTF TGTGCCAGCAGCGATGACTGGTTTGGTTCCGGGGCCAACGTCCTGACTTTC
TRBJ2-5 . . TRBV12-3/TRBV12-4 CASSLDTRETQYF TGTGCCAGCAGTTTGGACACAAGAGAGACCCAGTACTTC
TRBJ1-3 . TRBD1 TRBV19 CASSTRQGPGNTIYF TGTGCCAGTAGTACCCGACAGGGACCTGGAAACACCATATATTTT
TRBJ2-2 . TRBD2 TRBV24-1 CATSDFEAGGGREELFF TGTGCCACCAGTGATTTCGAGGCGGGAGGGGGAAGAGAGGAGCTGTTTTTT
TRBJ2-5 . . TRBV7-2 CASSPGFRRQTQYF TGTGCCAGCAGCCCGGGATTTAGGAGGCAGACCCAGTACTTC
TRBJ2-3 . TRBD2 TRBV7-6 CASSGTRLAGADTQYF TGTGCCAGCAGCGGTACGCGGCTAGCGGGAGCAGATACGCAGTATTTT
TRBJ2-2 few TRBD2 TRBV30 CAWSNGLAGAGELFF TGTGCCTGGAGTAATGGACTAGCGGGAGCAGGGGAGCTGTTTTTT
TRBJ2-2 . . TRBV7-2 CASSPDSFTNTGELFF TGTGCCAGCAGCCCTGACAGTTTCACGAACACCGGGGAGCTGTTTTTT
TRBJ2-7 . . TRBV13 CASSTRLGGYEQYF TGTGCCAGCAGCACCAGACTGGGGGGCTACGAGCAGTACTTC
TRBJ2-3 . . TRBV4-3 CASSQARQGVNTQYF TGCGCCAGCAGCCAAGCGAGGCAGGGCGTAAATACGCAGTATTTT
TRBJ1-1 . . TRBV7-2 CASSSQVQTEAFF TGTGCCAGCAGCTCACAGGTTCAGACTGAAGCTTTCTTT
TRBJ2-5 . . TRBV5-4 CASSFNSQETQYF TGTGCCAGCAGCTTTAACTCCCAAGAGACCCAGTACTTC
TRBJ2-6 . . TRBV6-5 CASSYGGAGANVLTF TGTGCCAGCAGTTACGGAGGGGCTGGGGCCAACGTCCTGACTTTC
TRBJ1-2 . . TRBV19 CASSPLRYGYTF TGTGCCAGTAGCCCCCTCCGGTATGGCTACACCTTC
TRBJ2-5 once TRBD2 TRBV12-3/TRBV12-4 CASSLSSGGTQYF TGTGCCAGCAGTTTAAGCTCGGGGGGGACCCAGTACTTC
TRBJ1-6 . . TRBV9 CASSTLRTNNSPLHF TGTGCCAGCAGCACCCTGCGGACAAATAATTCACCCCTCCACTTT
TRBJ2-7 . . TRBV11-3 CASSLRRAYEQYF TGTGCCAGCAGCCTCCGCCGGGCCTACGAGCAGTACTTC
TRBJ2-6 . . TRBV24-1 CATSDSGTGANVLTF TGTGCCACCAGTGACTCGGGTACTGGGGCCAACGTCCTGACTTTC
TRBJ1-6 . . TRBV14 CASSHGNSPLHF TGTGCCAGCAGCCACGGGAATTCACCCCTCCACTTT
TRBJ2-3 . TRBD2 TRBV15 CATSRGRTSGLTDTQYF TGTGCCACCAGCAGAGGGCGGACTAGCGGGCTCACAGATACGCAGTATTTT
TRBJ2-1 . . TRBV18 CASSRNTRSDEQFF TGTGCCAGCTCACGCAACACTAGGTCCGATGAGCAGTTCTTC
TRBJ1-5 few . TRBV2 CASARGGGQPQHF TGTGCCAGCGCGCGGGGCGGGGGTCAGCCCCAGCATTTT
TRBJ2-2 . . TRBV10-3 CAIRGPAEGTGELFF TGTGCCATCAGAGGCCCAGCGGAAGGGACCGGGGAGCTGTTTTTT
TRBJ2-7 . . TRBV4-3 CASSQTLQGNEQYF TGCGCCAGCAGCCAAACTCTACAGGGAAACGAGCAGTACTTC
TRBJ1-6 . . TRBV9 CASTSRESSYNSPLHF TGTGCCAGCACCTCCCGTGAGAGCTCCTATAATTCACCCCTCCACTTT